This TCR beta chain appears in the sequencing data of a study of T cell changes during pregnancy in multiple sclerosis. This table comes from immunoSEQ multiplex PCR, and its TCRdb copy is limited to in-frame clones, with some not included. The profile covers 60,000 to 70,000 clones, with 91% appearing a single time and roughly 1.4% taken by the ten largest. From germline, CDR1 is MNHEY and CDR2 SMNVEV (reference sequence). This CDR3 spans 14 amino acids. V lost 5 bases, J lost 8 bases, and 11 bases stayed unmatched. The receptor was isolated from a female donor in good health, enrolled as a control in a pregnancy study. Sequenced material: peripheral blood, taken after pregnancy. The chain is built from TRBV27 and TRBJ1-2; 7 bases are shared with TRBD1. The CDR3 reads CASSAQGQRGGYTF. The DNA of the CDR3 is TGTGCCAGCAGTGCACAGGGACAGAGAGGAGGCTACACCTTC.